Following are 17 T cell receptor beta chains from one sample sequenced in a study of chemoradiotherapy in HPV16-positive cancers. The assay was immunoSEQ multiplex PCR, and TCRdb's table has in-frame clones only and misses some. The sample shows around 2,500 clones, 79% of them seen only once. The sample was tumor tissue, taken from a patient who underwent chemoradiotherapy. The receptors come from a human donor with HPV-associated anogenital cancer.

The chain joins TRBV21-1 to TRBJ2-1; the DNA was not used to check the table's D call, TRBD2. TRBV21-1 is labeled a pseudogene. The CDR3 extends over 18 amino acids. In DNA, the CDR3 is TGTGCCAGCAGCAAAGTTGGGGGCTGGGGGGGAGAAGTATATGAGCAGTTCTTC. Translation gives CASSKVGGWGGEVYEQFF.

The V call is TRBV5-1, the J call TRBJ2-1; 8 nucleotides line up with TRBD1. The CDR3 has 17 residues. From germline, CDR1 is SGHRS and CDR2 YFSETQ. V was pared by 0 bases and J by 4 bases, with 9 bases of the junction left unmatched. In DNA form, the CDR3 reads TGCGCCAGCAGCTTGGCCACAGGGGGATCGGGGTACAATGAGCAGTTCTTC. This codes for CASSLATGGSGYNEQFF.

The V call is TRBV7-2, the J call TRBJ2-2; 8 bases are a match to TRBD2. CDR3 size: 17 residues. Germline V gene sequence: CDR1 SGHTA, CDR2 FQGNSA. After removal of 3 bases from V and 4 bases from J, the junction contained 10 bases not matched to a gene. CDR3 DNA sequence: TGTGCCAGCAGCTTGGACGGGAGGGCCGCCAGCACCGGGGAGCTGTTTTTT. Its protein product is CASSLDGRAASTGELFF.

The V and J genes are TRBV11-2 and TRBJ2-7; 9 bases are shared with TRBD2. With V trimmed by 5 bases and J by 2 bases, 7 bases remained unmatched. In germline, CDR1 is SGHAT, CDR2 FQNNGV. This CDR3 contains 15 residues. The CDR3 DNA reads TGTGCCAGCAGCGCTCAGCTAGCGGGGACCTACGAGCAGTACTTC. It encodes CASSAQLAGTYEQYF.

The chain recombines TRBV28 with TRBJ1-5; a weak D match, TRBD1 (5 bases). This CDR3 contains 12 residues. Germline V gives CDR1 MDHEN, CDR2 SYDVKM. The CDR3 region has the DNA TGTTCGACTACAGGTCCCAATCAGCCCCAGCATTTT. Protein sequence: CSTTGPNQPQHF.

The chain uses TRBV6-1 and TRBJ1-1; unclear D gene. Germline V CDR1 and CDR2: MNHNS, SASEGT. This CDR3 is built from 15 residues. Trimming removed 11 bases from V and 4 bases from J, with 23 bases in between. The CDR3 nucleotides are TGTGCCTCCTCTCAACCTTGGGAGCGGAGCACTGAAGCTTTCTTT. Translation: CASSQPWERSTEAFF.

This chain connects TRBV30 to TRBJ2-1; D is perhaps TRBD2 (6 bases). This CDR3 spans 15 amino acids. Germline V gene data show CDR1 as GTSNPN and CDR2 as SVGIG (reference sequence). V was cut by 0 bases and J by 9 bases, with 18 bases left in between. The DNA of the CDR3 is TGTGCCTGGAGTGTACGGGCAGGGAGGCATACTGAGCAGTTCTTC. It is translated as CAWSVRAGRHTEQFF.

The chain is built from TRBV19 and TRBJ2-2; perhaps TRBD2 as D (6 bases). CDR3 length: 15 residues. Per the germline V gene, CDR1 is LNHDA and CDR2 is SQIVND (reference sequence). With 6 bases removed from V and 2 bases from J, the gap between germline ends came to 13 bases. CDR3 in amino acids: CASSAGTLNTGELFF. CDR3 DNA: TGTGCCAGTAGCGCCGGGACTTTAAACACCGGGGAGCTGTTTTTT.

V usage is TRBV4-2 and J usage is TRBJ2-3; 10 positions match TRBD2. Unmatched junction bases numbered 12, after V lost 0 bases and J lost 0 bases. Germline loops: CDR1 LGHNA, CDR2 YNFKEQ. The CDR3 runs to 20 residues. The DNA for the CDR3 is TGTGCCAGCAGCCAAGAACCGGCTAGCGGGGGCCGTGGTAGCACAGATACGCAGTATTTT. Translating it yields CASSQEPASGGRGSTDTQYF.

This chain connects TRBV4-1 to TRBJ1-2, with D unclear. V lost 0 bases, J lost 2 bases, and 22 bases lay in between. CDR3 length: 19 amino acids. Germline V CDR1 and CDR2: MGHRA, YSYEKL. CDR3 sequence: CASSQDAGEVAGLNYGYTF. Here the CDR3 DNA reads TGCGCCAGCAGCCAAGATGCCGGCGAGGTGGCGGGTTTGAACTATGGCTACACCTTC.

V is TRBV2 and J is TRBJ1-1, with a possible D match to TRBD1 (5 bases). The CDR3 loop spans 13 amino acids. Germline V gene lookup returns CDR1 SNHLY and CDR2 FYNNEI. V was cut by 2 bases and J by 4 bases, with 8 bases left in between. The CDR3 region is CASSEQGGTEAFF. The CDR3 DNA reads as TGTGCCAGCAGTGAACAGGGTGGCACTGAAGCTTTCTTT.

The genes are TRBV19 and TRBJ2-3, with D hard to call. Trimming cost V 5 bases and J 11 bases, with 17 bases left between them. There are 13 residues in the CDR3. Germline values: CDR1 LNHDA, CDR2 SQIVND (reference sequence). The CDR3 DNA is TGTGCCAGTAGTCCAGGCCCCCGTTCTAGGCAGTATTTT. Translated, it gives CASSPGPRSRQYF.

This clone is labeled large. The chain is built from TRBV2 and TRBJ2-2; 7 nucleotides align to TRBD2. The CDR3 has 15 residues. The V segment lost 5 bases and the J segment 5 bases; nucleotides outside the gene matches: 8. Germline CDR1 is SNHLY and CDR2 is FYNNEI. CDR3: CASSYVGGRTGELFF. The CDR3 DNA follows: TGTGCCAGCAGTTACGTCGGGGGGAGGACCGGGGAGCTGTTTTTT.

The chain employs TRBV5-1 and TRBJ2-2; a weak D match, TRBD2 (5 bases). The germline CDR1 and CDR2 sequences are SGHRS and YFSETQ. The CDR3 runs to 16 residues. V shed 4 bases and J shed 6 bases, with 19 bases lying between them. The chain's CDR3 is CASSTGIWAGSGELFF. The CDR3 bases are TGCGCCAGCAGCACCGGGATCTGGGCTGGGTCCGGGGAGCTGTTTTTT.

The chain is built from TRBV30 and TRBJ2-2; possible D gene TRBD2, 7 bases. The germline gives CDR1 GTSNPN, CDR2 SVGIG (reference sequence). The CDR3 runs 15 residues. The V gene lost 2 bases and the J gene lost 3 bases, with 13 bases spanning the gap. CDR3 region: CAWSLGGADTGELFF. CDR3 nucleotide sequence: TGTGCCTGGAGTTTAGGGGGGGCTGACACCGGGGAGCTGTTTTTT. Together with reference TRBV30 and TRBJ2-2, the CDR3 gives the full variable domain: SQTIHQWPATLVQPVGSPLSLECTVEGTSNPNLYWYRQAAGRGLQLLFYSVGIGQISSEVPQNLSASRPQDRQFILSSKKLLLSDSGFYLCAWSLGGADTGELFFGEGSRLTVL.

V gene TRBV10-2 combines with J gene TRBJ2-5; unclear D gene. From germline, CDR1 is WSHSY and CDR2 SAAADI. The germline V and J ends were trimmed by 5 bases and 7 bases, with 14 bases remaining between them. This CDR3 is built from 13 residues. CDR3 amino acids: CASSFQLLTTQYF. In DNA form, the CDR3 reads TGCGCCAGCAGTTTTCAACTCTTGACGACCCAGTACTTC.

The CDR3 region is CASSYSGGNYGYTF. CDR3 sequence (DNA): TGTGCCAGCAGTTACTCGGGAGGTAACTATGGCTACACCTTC. The chain joins TRBV6-6 to TRBJ1-2; D is undetermined. The germline gives CDR1 MNHNY, CDR2 SVGAGI (reference sequence). The CDR3 contains 14 residues. Trimming pared 0 bases from V and 1 base from J, leaving 6 bases between.